The 10 T cell receptor beta chains listed next were all sequenced from one sample in a study of T-cell memory formation after mild COVID-19. Each CDR3 protein is one row after TCRdb ran MiXCR on the 5' RACE reads. The sample lists some 320,000 distinct CDR3 sequences; 13% to 15% were seen once. Sequencing was carried out using PBMCs or a T cell subset sorted from them (not recorded which). The receptors here all came from a man younger than 35 who had mild COVID-19 (a few samples of this study predate the infection). Cell type and time point are not known.

A few counts support this clonotype. The CDR3 DNA is TGCAGTGCCCGGAGCGGACCCAATCAGCCCCAGCATTTT. Amino acid sequence: CSARSGPNQPQHF. The chain has TRBV20-1 and TRBJ1-5; D is unresolved. Germline CDR1 and CDR2: DFQATT and SNEGSKA (reference sequence). The length of the CDR3 is 13 residues. V was pared by 6 bases and J by 3 bases, with 12 bases between.

This clonotype was observed a handful of times. The V gene is TRBV12-3 or TRBV12-4, the J gene TRBJ2-3; TRBD2 agrees at 13 bases. The CDR3 is 15 amino acids. V shed 6 bases, J shed 2 bases, and the junction held 2 bases outside the gene matches. CDR3 region: CASRGLAGHTDTQYF. The CDR3 nucleotides read TGTGCCAGCAGGGGACTAGCGGGGCACACAGATACGCAGTATTTT.

The rearrangement links TRBV29-1 to TRBJ1-3; D unresolved. The CDR3 totals 12 residues. Germline CDR1 is SQVTM and CDR2 is ANQGSEA. Trimming cost V 4 bases and J 4 bases, with 8 bases left between them. CDR3 in DNA: TGCAGCGTTGGAGGGCCCGGAAACACCATATATTTT. Translation gives CSVGGPGNTIYF.

This clonotype was counted only a few times. The J gene is TRBJ2-7, the V gene TRBV19; D not resolved. Trimming removed 6 bases from V and 2 bases from J, with 11 bases in between. From germline, CDR1 is LNHDA and CDR2 SQIVND (reference sequence). This CDR3 has 13 amino acids. The CDR3 DNA is TGTGCCAGTAGATCACACGGACCCTACGAGCAGTACTTC. Translating it yields CASRSHGPYEQYF. Combining the CDR3 with reference TRBV19 and TRBJ2-7 gives the whole variable domain DGGITQSPKYLFRKEGQNVTLSCEQNLNHDAMYWYRQDPGQGLRLIYYSQIVNDFQKGDIAEGYSVSREKKESFPLTVTSAQKNPTAFYLCASRSHGPYEQYFGPGTRLTVT.

This chain joins TRBV6-2 or TRBV6-3 and TRBJ1-5; TRBD1 is a possible D gene (5 bases). V dropped 0 bases and J dropped 4 bases, with 10 bases sitting between them. This CDR3 has 15 residues. CDR1 and CDR2 from the germline V gene are MNHEY and SVGEGT. CDR3 loop: CASSYSSGLNQPQHF. The CDR3, as DNA: TGTGCCAGCAGTTACTCTTCGGGACTTAATCAGCCCCAGCATTTT.

The V gene is TRBV15, the J gene TRBJ2-5; 9 bases fit TRBD1. This CDR3 is built from 13 residues. Germline V gives CDR1 LNHNV, CDR2 YYDKDF (reference sequence). V lost 3 bases and J lost 5; bases outside the gene matches: 1. CDR3 nucleotides: TGTGCCACCAGCAGCGGACAGGGGGAGACCCAGTACTTC. Its translation is CATSSGQGETQYF. The full variable domain, rest sourced from reference TRBV15 and TRBJ2-5, is DAMVIQNPRYQVTQFGKPVTLSCSQTLNHNVMYWYQQKSSQAPKLLFHYYDKDFNNEADTPDNFQSRRPNTSFCFLDIRSPGLGDTAMYLCATSSGQGETQYFGPGTRLLVL.

This clonotype was recorded many times. The J gene is TRBJ2-1, the V gene TRBV6-5; D is ambiguous. Germline-derived CDR1 and CDR2 are MNHEY and SVGAGI. Trimming cost V 2 bases and J 7 bases, with 6 bases left between them. This CDR3 is 12 amino acids long. The CDR3 nucleotides read TGTGCCAGCAGTTACGGGCTGAATGAGCAGTTCTTC. As protein: CASSYGLNEQFF.

The gene calls are TRBV20-1 and TRBJ1-2, with D perhaps TRBD1 (5 bases). CDR3 length: 15 amino acids. Trimming took 3 bases from V and 4 from J, leaving 18 bases between them. The germline V gene has CDR1 DFQATT and CDR2 SNEGSKA (reference sequence). This CDR3 reads CSARKAGGSLYGYTF. CDR3 DNA sequence: TGCAGTGCTAGGAAGGCGGGGGGATCCCTCTATGGCTACACCTTC.

The CDR3 loop is CASSLWDRVYSPQHF. CDR3 coding DNA: TGTGCCAGCAGTTTGTGGGACCGAGTGTATTCGCCCCAGCATTTT. The chain recombines TRBV28 with TRBJ1-5; tentatively, D is TRBD1 (5 bases). Germline-derived CDR1 and CDR2 are MDHEN and SYDVKM. This CDR3 contains 15 residues. V was clipped by 3 bases and J by 9 bases, with 18 bases between them.

The V and J genes are TRBV30 and TRBJ2-4, with TRBD1 matching 8 bases. The CDR3 runs 14 residues. The J segment lost 9 bases and the V segment lost 2 bases, leaving 9 bases of the junction unmatched. Germline CDR1 and CDR2: GTSNPN and SVGIG (reference sequence). CDR3 in DNA: TGTGCCTGGAGTCCGTCGGACAGGGTAGTCATTCAGTACTTC. This gives the protein CAWSPSDRVVIQYF.